This T cell receptor (beta chain) stems from a study of blood T cell repertoires in COVID-19. Study-level information: The United States, Italy and Spain were the sources of the acute and convalescent COVID-19 samples.

V gave up 4 bases and J gave up 1 base, with 4 bases separating them. The CDR3 loop spans 11 amino acids. Germline CDR1 is GTSNPN and CDR2 is SVGIG (reference sequence). Per the study methods: Amplification with reference gene primers provided the estimates of nucleated cell counts. Only in-frame clones appear in the TCRdb table, and some are missing; sequencing was by immunoSEQ multiplex PCR. V, J and clone size are taken as reported in that table, and D and trimming were inferred from the DNA itself. Counted here are fewer than 85,000 clones, about 80% occurring once; the ten biggest clones make up 35% to 40%. Within the sample, this clone is medium-sized. Other DNA sequences from this sample encode an identical CDR3 as well.

The chain employs TRBV30 and TRBJ1-1; the D is unclear. The receptor was derived from a woman in her seventies with acute or convalescent COVID-19. The material sequenced was peripheral blood. The CDR3 region is CAWIRNTEAFF. The CDR3 bases are TGTGCCTGGATCAGGAACACTGAAGCTTTCTTT. Using reference TRBV30 and TRBJ1-1 for the parts outside the CDR3, the full variable domain is SQTIHQWPATLVQPVGSPLSLECTVEGTSNPNLYWYRQAAGRGLQLLFYSVGIGQISSEVPQNLSASRPQDRQFILSSKKLLLSDSGFYLCAWIRNTEAFFGQGTRLTVV.